Described below is a single TCR beta chain sequence and its context. In the authors' workflow: Estimation of nucleated cell counts relied on the amplification of reference gene primers. Clones were read by immunoSEQ multiplex PCR, and TCRdb kept only the in-frame ones, dropping some. D and trimming were read from the DNA, whereas the V and J calls and clone size are those reported in that table. Among 95,000 to 120,000 clones, around 84% were seen once, and the ten largest hold 3.4%. The sample originates from a study of blood T cell repertoires in COVID-19. Background on the study: Samples representing acute and convalescent COVID-19 were sourced from the United States, Italy and Spain. Sample material is recorded as cDNA or gDNA derived from T cells, B-cell-depleted T cells, or PBMCs.

The receptor comes from a middle-aged man with acute or convalescent COVID-19. Sequencing input: peripheral blood.

The CDR3 reads CATTDGLISTDTQYF. The CDR3 DNA reads as TGTGCCACCACCGATGGCTTGATCAGCACAGATACGCAGTATTTT. The genes are TRBV25-1 and TRBJ2-3; no clear D gene. V lost 10 bases and J lost 0, with 17 bases in between. Germline-derived CDR1 and CDR2 are MGHDK and SYGVNS. The CDR3 is 15 amino acids.